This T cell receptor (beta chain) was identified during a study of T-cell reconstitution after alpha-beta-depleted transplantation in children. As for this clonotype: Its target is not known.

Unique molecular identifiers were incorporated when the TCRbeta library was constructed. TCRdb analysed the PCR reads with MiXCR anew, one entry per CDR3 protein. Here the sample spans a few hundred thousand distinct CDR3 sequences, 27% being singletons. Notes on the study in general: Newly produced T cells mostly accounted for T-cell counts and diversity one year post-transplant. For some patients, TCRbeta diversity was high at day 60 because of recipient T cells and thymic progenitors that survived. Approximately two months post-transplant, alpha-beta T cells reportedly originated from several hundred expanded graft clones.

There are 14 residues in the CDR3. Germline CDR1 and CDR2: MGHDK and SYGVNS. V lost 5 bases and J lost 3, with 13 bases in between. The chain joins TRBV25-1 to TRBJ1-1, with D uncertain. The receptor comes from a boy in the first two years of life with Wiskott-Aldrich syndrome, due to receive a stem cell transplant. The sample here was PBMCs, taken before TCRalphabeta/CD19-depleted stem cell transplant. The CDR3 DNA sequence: TGTGCCAGCAGTTCCAAAGAACAATACACTGAAGCTTTCTTT. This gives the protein CASSSKEQYTEAFF.